The clone carrying this T cell receptor beta chain appeared many times. Its antigen is undetermined. The data originate from a study of T cells after yellow fever vaccination. General observations from the study: Reappearance after the booster was observed for most primary-vaccination clones (about 96% CD4, about 91% CD8). Although the secondary response was weaker, it peaked faster, at day 5 versus 15. Contamination by abundant bulk-population clonotypes could be present in FACS-sorted repertoires.

The CDR3 sequence is 16 residues long. Germline V gene data show CDR1 as SGHTA and CDR2 as FQGNSA. The junction had 7 bases not matched to a gene; V was cut back by 2 bases and J by 6 bases. TCRdb independently ran MiXCR on the 5' RACE reads; one entry per CDR3 protein. This repertoire shows 300,000 to 450,000 distinct CDR3 sequences, under 7.5% found once; its top ten account for about 15%. The clonotype originates from a man under 40 who received the YFV17D yellow fever vaccine. This material consisted of PBMCs, taken 5 days after the yellow fever booster vaccination. V and J are TRBV7-2 and TRBJ2-2; 9 bases align to TRBD2. The CDR3 here is CASSLKSGRSPGELFF. The CDR3 region has the DNA TGTGCCAGCAGCTTAAAAAGCGGGAGGTCCCCCGGGGAGCTGTTTTTT.